This TCR beta chain was captured by sequencing in a study of cytomegalovirus exposure and HLA in healthy donors. The germline gives CDR1 SGHDT, CDR2 YYEEEE. The CDR3 totals 15 residues. Deletions cut 2 bases from V and 2 bases from J, with 12 bases between. 13 Jbeta primers and 60 Vbeta primers were used for the PCR. Using immunoSEQ multiplex PCR, the repertoire was profiled, and TCRdb retains in-frame clones only, with some absent. The table records about 140,000 clones, just over 70% of them present only once. The study's findings and limits: Reports indicated that the classifier achieved high specificity and sensitivity in diagnosing cytomegalovirus status. After further analysis at a later stage, 16,951 TCR beta sequences were associated with HLA alleles at 0.05 false discovery rate. Accurate HLA-A and HLA-B prediction from TCR beta sequences was reported for most subjects.

Healthy bone marrow donors formed the donor group. This clone appeared once. The antigen remains unidentified. The sample taken for sequencing was PBMCs. The sequence came from a woman aged 30 to 39 in good health and CMV-seronegative. V and J are TRBV5-6 and TRBJ2-3; weak D call: TRBD1 (6 bases). The CDR3 DNA reads TGTGCCAGCAGCTTAGCAAGGACAGCCACAGATACGCAGTATTTT. It specifies CASSLARTATDTQYF.